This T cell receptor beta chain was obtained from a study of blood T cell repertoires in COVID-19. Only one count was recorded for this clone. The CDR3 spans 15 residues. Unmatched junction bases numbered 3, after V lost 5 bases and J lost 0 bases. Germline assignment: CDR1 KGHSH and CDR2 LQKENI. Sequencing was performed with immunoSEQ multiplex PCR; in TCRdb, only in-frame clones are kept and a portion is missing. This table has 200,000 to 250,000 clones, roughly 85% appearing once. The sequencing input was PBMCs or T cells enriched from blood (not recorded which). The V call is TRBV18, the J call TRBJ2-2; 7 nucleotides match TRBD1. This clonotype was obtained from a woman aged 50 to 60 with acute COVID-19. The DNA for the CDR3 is TGTGCCAGCTCAGACAGGGTTACGAACACCGGGGAGCTGTTTTTT. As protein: CASSDRVTNTGELFF.